One T cell receptor beta chain is described in this entry. Its target is not known. Clones were read by immunoSEQ multiplex PCR, and TCRdb kept only the in-frame ones, dropping some. In the table there are 90,000 to 120,000 clones, approximately 90% of which are singletons. This sample is drawn from a study of T cell responses to AZD1222 COVID-19 vaccine. About the study: Whether given at about 4 or about 12 weeks, second doses were pooled. The study, taken as a whole, reports: The donor group comprised mostly white British people and more females; the analysis possibly underestimated clonal diversity. All repertoire sampling was performed exclusively after the peak T cell response. Nearly half of unique spike-specific TCRs reportedly avoided B.1.351 and B.1.1.7 mutated regions.

This CDR3 region has 12 residues. Germline V gives CDR1 SQVTM, CDR2 ANQGSEA. Trimming took 7 bases from V and 3 from J, leaving 12 bases between them. This sequence was found in an adult in good health. The gene calls are TRBV29-1 and TRBJ1-1, with D hard to call. The starting material was peripheral blood, obtained on day 0 of AZD1222 vaccination. CDR3 sequence: CSAQIGDTEAFF. CDR3 sequence (DNA): TGCAGCGCCCAAATAGGAGACACTGAAGCTTTCTTT. Based on the CDR3 plus reference TRBV29-1 and TRBJ1-1, the full variable domain is SAVISQKPSRDICQRGTSLTIQCQVDSQVTMMFWYRQQPGQSLTLIATANQGSEATYESGFVIDKFPISRPNLTFSTLTVSNMSPEDSSIYLCSAQIGDTEAFFGQGTRLTVV.